This T cell receptor (beta chain) was sequenced in a study of blood T cell repertoires in COVID-19 (dated by TCRdb to between 2020 and 2021). Background on the whole study: Samples covering the acute and convalescent phases of COVID-19 were provided by collaborators in the United States, Italy and Spain. The repertoires were released in a freely available public database meant as a resource for research on the immune response to SARS-CoV-2. The prospective study material was composed of cDNA or gDNA derived from T cells, B-cell-depleted T cells, or PBMCs. Where available, HLA class I and class II types were obtained from metadata supplied by the sample provider rather than from assay-based typing. Deeply sampled blood TCRbeta repertoires from subjects exposed to, actively infected with, or recovered from COVID-19 were included in the dataset. The sample metadata nearly always contained a de-identified subject ID, COVID-19 status, age in years and sex. Samples came from the ongoing ImmuneRACE study (first 160 participants) plus 1,254 subjects from 6 global collaborators.

Concerning this clone itself: Its antigen specificity is not known. Per-base qualities were not stored, and no clone one base away is much larger.

Collaborating institutions collected whole blood in K2EDTA tubes following their own protocols. For TCRbeta analysis, collaborators shipped samples in one of three forms: frozen whole blood, isolated PBMCs, or DNA extracted from either of those sample types. The immunoSEQ Assay, a bias-controlled multiplex PCR, was used to amplify TCRbeta CDR3 regions from genomic DNA. The study's processing was this. Within the assay, amplification of reference gene primers was used to estimate how many nucleated cells each sample contained. Sequence reads were collapsed and filtered to measure the absolute abundance of every unique TCRbeta CDR3 rearrangement. For each sample, productive Simpson clonality was calculated as the square root of Simpson's diversity index over productive rearrangements. TCRdb limited this immuneACCESS table to in-frame rearrangements with V and J called. A share of clones is missing; checked studies link under half to unresolved V genes, and the rest is unexplained. Clone size and the V and J calls come from that table; the DNA yielded D and trimming. This sample comprises about 36,000 clones, more than 80% of them detected only once. The top ten clones comprise 40% to 50% of the sample.

Beyond this particular receptor, the publication reports: Clinical and demographic metadata were provided uncurated, with the amount varying by source and participant.

The clonotype originates from a human donor in a cohort sampled during active or convalescent COVID-19. The donor label of this sample is uncertain. The specimen sequenced was peripheral blood.

At the DNA level, the sequence is TGTGCCAGCAGTCAGGGATTCTATGGCTACACCTTC. The encoded protein is CASSQGFYGYTF. This receptor chain uses TRBV6-5 and TRBJ1-2; the D gene is perhaps TRBD1, from 5 matching bases. V was cut back by 5 bases and J by 4 bases, leaving a gap of 8 bases between them. From a lookup of the germline V gene, CDR1 and CDR2 are MNHEY and SVGAGI. From cysteine to phenylalanine, the CDR3 is 12 amino acids long. The CDR3 DNA has 36 bases and is translated from base 1.